Below are 8 T cell receptor beta chains sequenced from a single sample in a study of T cell changes during pregnancy in multiple sclerosis (dated by TCRdb to between 2018 and 2020). The library was built by means of the immunoSEQ multiplex PCR assay. The clones in this table, taken by TCRdb from immuneACCESS, are in-frame only. Not every clone is retained; where verified, under half of the shortfall comes from an unresolved V gene, and the cause of the rest is unknown. This sample has approximately 100,000 clones in its table, and 90% to 95% of those were observed once. In total, the top ten clones hold 1% to 1.5% of the sample. Sample: peripheral blood, taken in the second trimester of pregnancy. All receptors derive from a female donor with multiple sclerosis, enrolled in a pregnancy study.

This chain links TRBV7-2 with TRBJ1-3, with D perhaps matching TRBD1 (5 bases). CDR1 is SGHTA and CDR2 is FQGNSA in the germline V gene. With 1 base removed from V and 1 base from J, the gap between germline ends came to 8 bases. The CDR3 runs 15 residues. In DNA form, the CDR3 reads TGTGCCAGCAGCTTAGGGGGGGGGTCTGGAAACACCATATATTTT. Protein sequence: CASSLGGGSGNTIYF.

This chain joins TRBV5-1 and TRBJ1-3, with D hard to call. The V gene lost 0 bases and the J gene lost 0 bases, with 10 bases spanning the gap. The CDR3 totals 16 residues. The germline gives CDR1 SGHRS, CDR2 YFSETQ. As DNA, the CDR3 is TGCGCCAGCAGCTTGGCTGGCTGGAGCTCTGGAAACACCATATATTTT. Protein: CASSLAGWSSGNTIYF.

This chain uses TRBV2 with TRBJ1-4; possible D gene TRBD1, 6 bases. CDR3 length: 14 residues. Germline CDR1 and CDR2: SNHLY and FYNNEI. The V and J ends lost 2 bases and 16 bases respectively, with 20 bases between them. CDR3 in DNA: TGTGCCAGCAGTGAACAAGTGACAGGCGTAGAAAGGTTTTTT. Protein: CASSEQVTGVERFF. Based on the CDR3 plus reference TRBV2 and TRBJ1-4, the full variable domain is EPEVTQTPSHQVTQMGQEVILRCVPISNHLYFYWYRQILGQKVEFLVSFYNNEISEKSEIFDDQFSVERPDGSNFTLKIRSTKLEDSAMYFCASSEQVTGVERFFGSGTQLSVL.

The gene calls are TRBV10-1 and TRBJ1-4, with D unclear. Between the trimmed V and J ends, which lost 10 bases and 13 bases, there was a span of 13 bases. The CDR3 is made up of 10 amino acids. The V gene's germline CDR1 is WNHNN and CDR2 SYGVQD (reference sequence). For the CDR3, the DNA is TGCGCCATCCCGTGTGGAGGACTGTTTTTT. Residues: CAIPCGGLFF.

This chain connects TRBV6-1 to TRBJ2-7; D might be TRBD2 (7 bases). The germline V gene has CDR1 MNHNS and CDR2 SASEGT. The ends were cut back, 8 bases at V and 6 bases at J, with 20 bases in the middle. The CDR3 is 14 amino acids. The CDR3 DNA is TGTGCCAGCGGGGTTTACAGGGAGGGCAGCGAGCAGTACTTC. Protein product: CASGVYREGSEQYF.

This clone was counted once. V is TRBV28 and J is TRBJ2-7, with TRBD1 matching over 11 bases. The junction had 2 bases not matched to a gene; V was cut back by 2 bases and J by 5 bases. Germline-derived CDR1 and CDR2 are MDHEN and SYDVKM. The CDR3 runs to 14 residues. The CDR3 here is CASSLGDRGNEQYF. The CDR3 DNA reads TGTGCCAGCAGTTTAGGGGACAGGGGGAACGAGCAGTACTTC.

The rearrangement joins TRBV6-1 to TRBJ1-6; no clear D. The length of the CDR3 is 16 residues. V lost 2 bases and J lost 0, with 8 bases in between. Per germline, CDR1 MNHNS and CDR2 SASEGT. The CDR3 sequence: CASSERGSSYNSPLHF. DNA of the CDR3: TGTGCCAGCAGTGAACGCGGGAGCTCCTATAATTCACCCCTCCACTTT.

This clone showed up just once. V gene TRBV9 combines with J gene TRBJ2-5; TRBD2 matches at 7 bases. Trimming removed 1 base from V and 2 bases from J; junction bases left unmatched: 2. The CDR3 contains 14 residues. Germline V gene sequence: CDR1 SGDLS, CDR2 YYNGEE. The CDR3 sequence: CASSVLAAQETQYF. The CDR3 DNA reads TGTGCCAGCAGCGTACTAGCGGCGCAAGAGACCCAGTACTTC.